What follows is one T cell receptor beta chain and its context. Antigen unknown. Without the conserved terminal phenylalanine or tryptophan, this CDR3 likely stems from a read error. Because the CDR3's place on the DNA is in doubt, the DNA is left out and the CDR3 is given as listed by TCRdb. Per the germline V gene, CDR1 is SGHTS and CDR2 is YDEGEE. The CDR3 spans 13 amino acids, including both terminal residues. The source of the sample is a study of cytomegalovirus exposure and HLA in healthy donors. Study observations and caveats: Researchers had no immune exposure information except CMV serostatus available. The HLA-A and HLA-B alleles of most subjects were reportedly predicted accurately from TCR beta sequences.

PCR used 60 Vbeta primers and 13 Jbeta primers. Profiled with immunoSEQ multiplex PCR; TCRdb holds only in-frame clones, not every one. This sample's table has under 200,000 clones. The sample taken for sequencing was PBMCs. The J gene is TRBJ1-6, the V gene TRBV5-8; the table's D call, TRBD1, was not checked against the DNA. The TCR was taken from a man between 25 and 39 years old in good health and CMV-seronegative. CDR3 protein: CASSSAGTRAAVC.